A selection of T cell receptor beta chains follows, all from one sample in a study of neurological immune-mediated disorders. MiXCR, run by TCRdb on the 5' RACE reads, gives a single entry per CDR3 protein. The data contain some 70,000 distinct CDR3 sequences, roughly 3.2% of them singletons. Sequencing input: PBMCs. The receptors here all came from a man between 35 and 55 years old with multiple sclerosis. Each CDR3 is given with its conserved first and last residue. Fields, in order: J gene, clone size, CDR3 length, V gene, D gene, CDR3 DNA, CDR3 protein. D genes are given only for firm matches. Size is stated as once, few, many, or a class for an expanded clone.

TRBJ1-1 many 13 TRBV20-1 NA TGCAGTGCTAGAAGAGATCTGAACACTGAAGCTTTCTTT CSARRDLNTEAFF
TRBJ2-5 many 14 TRBV12-3/TRBV12-4 NA TGTGCCAGCAGTTTCGCCAGGGGAGGAGAGACCCAGTACTTC CASSFARGGETQYF
TRBJ1-5 many 17 TRBV6-2/TRBV6-3 NA TGTGCCAGCAGTTATCACCGGGGAGGCAGCTTCAATCAGCCCCAGCATTTT CASSYHRGGSFNQPQHF
TRBJ2-1 many 13 TRBV3-1 NA TGTGCCAGCAGCCAAGACCCTTACAATGAGCAGTTCTTC CASSQDPYNEQFF
TRBJ2-3 many 14 TRBV20-1 TRBD1 TGCAGTGCCGAGGACCAGGGGGTCACAGATACGCAGTATTTT CSAEDQGVTDTQYF
TRBJ2-1 many 15 TRBV5-1 NA TGCGCCAGCAGCTTGAGAGCGGCCCCGGGAAATGAGCAGTTCTTC CASSLRAAPGNEQFF
TRBJ2-2 many 14 TRBV5-1 NA TGCGCCAGCAGGGGCGGATCCAACACCGGGGAGCTGTTTTTT CASRGGSNTGELFF
TRBJ1-1 many 16 TRBV5-1 NA TGCGCCAGCAGCTTGGCCATGGGGAGCATGAACACTGAAGCTTTCTTT CASSLAMGSMNTEAFF
TRBJ2-5 many 13 TRBV4-2 TRBD2 TGTGCCAGCAGCCCTAGCGGCGTAGAGACCCAGTACTTC CASSPSGVETQYF
TRBJ2-7 many 14 TRBV27 TRBD1 TGTGCCAGCAGTTTATCAGGGGGCGTTTCCGAGCAGTACTTC CASSLSGGVSEQYF
TRBJ1-1 many 11 TRBV20-1 TRBD1 TGCAGTGTCCAGGGGGACACTGAAGCTTTCTTT CSVQGDTEAFF
TRBJ2-1 many 14 TRBV7-2 TRBD1 TGTGCCAGCAGCTTCCGGACAGGGAACAATGAGCAGTTCTTC CASSFRTGNNEQFF
TRBJ1-1 many 15 TRBV12-3/TRBV12-4 NA TGTGCCAGCAGTTTACGTAGGGAGACGAACACTGAAGCTTTCTTT CASSLRRETNTEAFF
TRBJ2-5 many 14 TRBV6-5 NA TGTGCCAGCAGCTCAGGACGGCTCCAAGAGACCCAGTACTTC CASSSGRLQETQYF
TRBJ1-5 many 15 TRBV6-5 TRBD1 TGTGCCAGCAGTTCGGGACAGGGGGTTTATCAGCCCCAGCATTTT CASSSGQGVYQPQHF
TRBJ1-1 many 13 TRBV5-1 NA TGCGCCAGCAGCCGGGGACGGGCGCTTGAAGCTTTCTTT CASSRGRALEAFF
TRBJ1-1 many 13 TRBV10-3 NA TGTGCCATCAGTGTTGAGGGCCCCGGGGGAGCTTTCTTT CAISVEGPGGAFF
TRBJ1-1 many 15 TRBV15 NA TGTGCCACCAGCACCGAAAAAGGGGGGAACACTGAAGCTTTCTTT CATSTEKGGNTEAFF
TRBJ2-3 many 16 TRBV11-2 NA TGTGCCAGCAGCTTATATGTACAGGCCCGCACAGATACGCAGTATTTT CASSLYVQARTDTQYF
TRBJ2-1 many 16 TRBV3-1 TRBD2 TGTGCCAGCAGCCGGACTAGCGGGGGGCGCGGGAATGAGCAGTTCTTC CASSRTSGGRGNEQFF
TRBJ2-2 many 16 TRBV4-1 TRBD1 TGCGCCAGCAGCCAAGAGCGGACAGGGGGCTTTGTCGAGCTGTTTTTT CASSQERTGGFVELFF
TRBJ1-1 many 14 TRBV20-1 NA TGCAGTGCTACACCGGGTAGAGTGGACACTGAAGCTTTCTTT CSATPGRVDTEAFF
TRBJ2-5 many 13 TRBV5-5 NA TGTGCCAGCAGCTTTGGGTCTGGAGAGACCCAGTACTTC CASSFGSGETQYF
TRBJ1-5 many 16 TRBV4-2 NA TGTGCCAGCAGCCAAGCGAGGGGAGATAGCAATCAGCCCCAGCATTTT CASSQARGDSNQPQHF
TRBJ2-5 many 14 TRBV3-1 NA TGTGCCAGCAGCCAAAATGAGGGCCGAGAGACCCAGTACTTC CASSQNEGRETQYF
TRBJ1-1 many 13 TRBV2 NA TGTGCCAGCAGTGACGACATTAACACTGAAGCTTTCTTT CASSDDINTEAFF
TRBJ1-1 many 12 TRBV29-1 NA TGCAGCGTTGATAGTGGAGGGAATGAAGCTTTCTTT CSVDSGGNEAFF
TRBJ2-2 many 17 TRBV7-8 TRBD2 TGTGCCAGCAGCCCTCTCGGACTAGCGGGAGATACCGGGGAGCTGTTTTTT CASSPLGLAGDTGELFF
TRBJ2-5 many 14 TRBV20-1 NA TGCAGTGCTAAGACCGTCGGGGGCGGGGAGACCCAGTACTTC CSAKTVGGGETQYF
TRBJ1-2 many 15 TRBV6-5 NA TGTGCCACCCATCCCTCGCCAGGGCGCGGCTATGGCTACACCTTC CATHPSPGRGYGYTF
TRBJ2-3 many 16 TRBV4-1 NA TGCGCCAGCAGCCACCCGGGGGGCCAGAACACAGATACGCAGTATTTT CASSHPGGQNTDTQYF
TRBJ2-2 many 14 TRBV4-1 TRBD1 TGCGCCAGCGGGACAGATATGAACACCGGGGAGCTGTTTTTT CASGTDMNTGELFF
TRBJ2-3 many 15 TRBV20-1 NA TGCAGTGCTCCCCCCGGGGCTAGCGCCACAGATACGCAGTATTTT CSAPPGASATDTQYF
TRBJ1-2 many 11 TRBV20-1 NA TGCAGTGCTCGGAGTGGGAATGGCTACACCTTC CSARSGNGYTF
TRBJ1-3 many 16 TRBV5-6 NA TGTGCCAGCAGCGCCGACGGAGGGGTCTCTGGAAACACCATATATTTT CASSADGGVSGNTIYF
TRBJ2-7 many 13 TRBV5-1 NA TGCGCCAGCAGCTGGACGGAATCCTACGAGCAGTACTTC CASSWTESYEQYF